This T cell receptor beta chain was identified in a study of blood T cell repertoires in COVID-19. CDR3 length: 16 amino acids. V was trimmed by 1 base and J by 1 base, leaving 13 bases between them. In germline, CDR1 is LNHDA, CDR2 SQIVND (reference sequence). This clone was recorded once. Sequencing used immunoSEQ multiplex PCR; TCRdb keeps in-frame clones, though not all of them. The repertoire includes roughly 70,000 clones, 60% to 85% of them detected once, and over 20% sits in the top ten. The sequenced sample consisted of peripheral blood. This chain links TRBV19 with TRBJ2-5; D might be TRBD2 (6 bases). This clonotype originated in a man in his 70s with acute or convalescent COVID-19. The DNA of the CDR3 is TGTGCCAGTAGTATAGTCGGAGGGATCACCCAAGAGACCCAGTACTTC. As protein: CASSIVGGITQETQYF.